Included here is one TCR beta chain sequence, with context. Its antigen is unidentified. After template switching added a universal primer site, the resulting cDNA carried unique molecular identifiers. In TCRdb, the 5' RACE reads were re-called with MiXCR into one record per CDR3 protein. The profile shows 750,000 to 950,000 distinct CDR3 sequences, 9% to 15% of them singletons. The data were obtained in a study of identical twins. The study's findings and limits: Instead of following the same donors, the conclusions were based on cross-sectional statistical analysis. Out-of-frame alpha sequences common to twins exhibited an excess of low generation probability.

Germline CDR1 is MDHEN and CDR2 is SYDVKM. The V end lost 6 bases, the J end lost 1 base, and 18 bases lay between the germline ends. There are 17 residues in the CDR3. This sample also appeared in a second study, on yellow fever vaccine responses in identical twins.

The source material was PBMCs. The receptor comes from a woman between 18 and 29 years old in good health. This chain connects TRBV28 to TRBJ2-2; perhaps TRBD1 as D (6 bases). The CDR3: CASSSLLRDKNTGELFF. The DNA for the CDR3 is TGTGCCAGCAGCTCGTTACTCCGGGACAAGAACACCGGGGAGCTGTTTTTT.